This entry describes one T cell receptor (beta chain). This record belongs to a study of blood T cell repertoires in COVID-19. The CDR3 runs to 14 residues. Trimming shortened V by 6 bases and J by 6 bases, and 17 bases separated the two germline ends. Germline V gene data show CDR1 as SNHLY and CDR2 as FYNNEI. TCRdb's copy holds only in-frame clones and misses some; the assay was immunoSEQ multiplex PCR. The top ten clones hold approximately 11% of a sample with some 200,000 clones, about four fifths of them seen once. This sequence joins TRBV2 and TRBJ1-2; D is ambiguous. This TCR came from a woman aged 40 to 55 with COVID-19, enrolled during active disease. The sequencing sample was made of peripheral blood. CDR3 DNA sequence: TGTGCCAGCAGAGGGAGCTCTATCCTCGATGGCTACACCTTC. Its translation is CASRGSSILDGYTF.